This T cell receptor beta chain was profiled in a study of CD8+ T cells in alopecia areata. Per the germline V gene, CDR1 is SNHLY and CDR2 is FYNNEI. V was pared by 1 base and J by 7 bases, with 6 bases between. CDR3 length: 12 residues. Treatment meaning: oral pan-JAK inhibitor, 5-10 mg twice daily. Sequencing used cDNA as its template, made by extracting RNA and reverse transcribing it. Sequencing used immunoSEQ multiplex PCR; TCRdb keeps in-frame clones, though not all of them. The sample contains around 150,000 clones, roughly two thirds of which appear only once. The chain joins TRBV2 to TRBJ2-3; D not resolved. The sample in question was CD4+ T cells sorted from blood, obtained at week 4, from a patient treated with tofacitinib. This receptor was identified in a human donor with alopecia areata. CDR3 in amino acids: CASSEGSHTQYF. The CDR3 DNA is TGTGCCAGCAGTGAAGGGTCCCATACGCAGTATTTT.